Listed below are T cell receptor beta chains from one sample, sequenced in a study of shared clonotypes between healthy human individuals. Profiling relied on immunoSEQ multiplex PCR, and the TCRdb table lists in-frame clones only, not all of them. The table has some 2,000,000 clones, roughly 95% seen once. Sequencing used naive CD4+ T cells sorted from blood. These receptors all come from a man aged 18 to 29 in good health. Both conserved end residues are part of each CDR3.

j_call | v_call | cdr3_aa
TRBJ1-6 | TRBV7-6 | CASSTTGNSPLHF
TRBJ1-1 | TRBV7-8 | CASSLVPGTEAFF
TRBJ1-6 | TRBV6-5 | CASRLGQNSPLHF
TRBJ1-2 | TRBV5-6 | CASSLKSDRPSGGYTF
TRBJ2-7 | TRBV12-5 | CASGLSVYPGTDYEQYF
TRBJ1-5 | TRBV10-3 | CAISESDSRRNQPQHF
TRBJ1-6 | TRBV21-1 | CASSNPGQGNNSPLHF
TRBJ2-5 | TRBV7-3 | CASSLKGGETQYF
TRBJ1-1 | TRBV5-1 | CASSLGQGGTEAFF
TRBJ1-5 | TRBV30 | CAWSKGTVEPQHF
TRBJ2-5 | TRBV6-1 | CASSDPRGGGETQYF
TRBJ2-3 | TRBV10-1 | CASSEDRPGTDTQYF
TRBJ2-1 | TRBV12-5 | CASGEQYNEQFF
TRBJ2-1 | TRBV6-4 | CASGTHWGQQYNEQFF
TRBJ2-1 | TRBV6-5 | CASSSLSGSSNEQFF
TRBJ1-3 | TRBV18 | CASSPPVSGNTIYF
TRBJ2-7 | TRBV19 | CASSALQGYEQYF
TRBJ1-1 | TRBV27 | CASTGEGEAFF